These T cell receptor beta chains were read from a single sample in a study of blood T cells in healthy people across ages. TCRdb re-derived calls from the 5' RACE reads in MiXCR, one entry per CDR3 protein. The data show 550,000 to 700,000 distinct CDR3 sequences, 25% to 30% seen once. Sequencing was performed on blood. The source of these receptors is a woman in her seventies in good health. Both conserved end residues are part of each CDR3. Fields, in order: clone size, J gene, V gene, D gene, CDR3 DNA, CDR3 protein. The D gene is left open where the match is weak. Size is stated for part of the rows, as once, few or many counts, or as a class when the clone is expanded.

>few|TRBJ2-1|TRBV6-6|.
TGTGCCAGCAGTATAGACAGGCACAATGAGCAGTTCTTC
CASSIDRHNEQFF
>.|TRBJ2-1|TRBV2|.
TGTGCCAGCAGTGAACCTTTCAATGAGCAGTTCTTC
CASSEPFNEQFF
>.|TRBJ1-1|TRBV6-5|.
TGTGCCAGCAGTTACCAGGCCGTTGGTACTGAAGCTTTCTTT
CASSYQAVGTEAFF
>few|TRBJ2-2|TRBV6-2/TRBV6-3|TRBD2
TGTGCCAGCAGTGCCGGGACTACCCAGTACACCGGGGAGCTGTTTTTT
CASSAGTTQYTGELFF
>few|TRBJ1-1|TRBV3-1|TRBD1
TGTGCCAGCAGCCAAGGCCAGGGGGCATGGAGCACTGAAGCTTTCTTT
CASSQGQGAWSTEAFF
>.|TRBJ2-6|TRBV5-1|TRBD1
TGCGCCAGCGGCTTGGAGGGACAGGGACTCAGCTCTGGGGCCAACGTCCTGACTTTC
CASGLEGQGLSSGANVLTF
>few|TRBJ1-1|TRBV11-3|.
TGTGCCAGCAGCTTAGGTGAGGGCCGTGACACTGAAGCTTTCTTT
CASSLGEGRDTEAFF
>.|TRBJ2-7|TRBV4-2|.
TGTGCCAGCAGCCAGGACAGTAGGGTTACCTACGAGCAGTACTTC
CASSQDSRVTYEQYF
>many|TRBJ2-7|TRBV29-1|.
TGCAGCGTTGTCTGCAGGTACTACGAGCAGTACTTC
CSVVCRYYEQYF
>.|TRBJ1-1|TRBV4-2|TRBD1
TGTGCCAGCAGCCACCGACAGGGGCTGAACACTGAAGCTTTCTTT
CASSHRQGLNTEAFF
>few|TRBJ2-3|TRBV5-6|TRBD2
TGTGCCAGCAGCCTTGAGGTAGCGGGGCACTGGACGCAGTATTTT
CASSLEVAGHWTQYF
>.|TRBJ2-2|TRBV6-5|.
TGTGCCAGCAGTTACTCCCTAGCCCCCGGGGAGCTGTTTTTT
CASSYSLAPGELFF
>once|TRBJ2-1|TRBV14|.
TGTGACAGCAGCCAAGAGATGGTGGGGGTGGTACATTACAATGAGCAGTTCTTC
CDSSQEMVGVVHYNEQFF
>few|TRBJ1-1|TRBV29-1|TRBD1
TGCAGCGGGGACAGGGGGGCTGAAGCTTTCTTT
CSGDRGAEAFF
>.|TRBJ2-1|TRBV20-1|TRBD2
TGCAGTGCCGCCCCAGCGGGGGATCATCACGATGAGCAGTTCTTC
CSAAPAGDHHDEQFF
>few|TRBJ2-3|TRBV20-1|TRBD2
TGCAGTGCTAGAGGTCCCCTTCGAGCAGCGGGGGACACAGATACGCAGTATTTT
CSARGPLRAAGDTDTQYF
>.|TRBJ2-6|TRBV20-1|.
TGCAGTGCTAGAGATCCGACAGGATCTAGTAACGTCCTGACTTTC
CSARDPTGSSNVLTF
>.|TRBJ2-5|TRBV6-5|TRBD2
TGTGCCAGCAGTTACGGGACTAGCGGGGGGCCTGGGGGGACCCAGTACTTC
CASSYGTSGGPGGTQYF
>.|TRBJ2-4|TRBV5-1|TRBD1
TGCGCCAGCAGCTCCCCGGGACAGGGTGGCATTCAGTACTTC
CASSSPGQGGIQYF
>.|TRBJ2-7|TRBV20-1|.
TGCAGTGCCAAGGCGGGATTCTACGAGCAGTACTTC
CSAKAGFYEQYF
>few|TRBJ1-2|TRBV29-1|.
TGCAGCGTTGGTGCTGGGGGGGCCTATGGCTACACCTTC
CSVGAGGAYGYTF
>.|TRBJ1-1|TRBV28|TRBD1
TGTGCCAGCAGTCCCACTGGTCGGGACAGGAACACTGAAGCTTTCTTT
CASSPTGRDRNTEAFF
>.|TRBJ2-1|TRBV20-1|TRBD2
TGCAGTGCTTATCATACTAGCGGGGGGGATGGATCCTACAATGAGCAGTTCTTC
CSAYHTSGGDGSYNEQFF
>.|TRBJ2-7|TRBV20-1|TRBD1
TGCAGTGCTAGGGAAGGACAGGCTCACGAGCAGTACTTC
CSAREGQAHEQYF
>.|TRBJ2-3|TRBV7-2|.
TGTGCCAGCAGCTTAGCACCTATCCGAGTGGATACGCAGTATTTT
CASSLAPIRVDTQYF
>few|TRBJ2-6|TRBV7-2|TRBD2
TGTGCCAGCAGCCCGGGGACTAGAGGTGGGGCCAACGTCCTGACTTTC
CASSPGTRGGANVLTF
>few|TRBJ2-1|TRBV20-1|TRBD2
TGCAGTGCTAGAAAGGCTAGCGGGGTGCCCTACAATGAGCAGTTCTTC
CSARKASGVPYNEQFF
>few|TRBJ2-5|TRBV6-6|TRBD2
TGTGCCAGCAGTTACCAGCGGGGGGGCCCAGAGACCCAGTACTTC
CASSYQRGGPETQYF
>few|TRBJ2-1|TRBV4-2|TRBD2
TGTGCCAGCAGTCGAACTAGCGGGGGGGCCTCGGAAAATGAGCAGTTCTTC
CASSRTSGGASENEQFF
>.|TRBJ2-7|TRBV6-6|TRBD2
TGTGCCAGCAGTTACGGTAGCGGGGTGTACGAGCAGTACTTC
CASSYGSGVYEQYF